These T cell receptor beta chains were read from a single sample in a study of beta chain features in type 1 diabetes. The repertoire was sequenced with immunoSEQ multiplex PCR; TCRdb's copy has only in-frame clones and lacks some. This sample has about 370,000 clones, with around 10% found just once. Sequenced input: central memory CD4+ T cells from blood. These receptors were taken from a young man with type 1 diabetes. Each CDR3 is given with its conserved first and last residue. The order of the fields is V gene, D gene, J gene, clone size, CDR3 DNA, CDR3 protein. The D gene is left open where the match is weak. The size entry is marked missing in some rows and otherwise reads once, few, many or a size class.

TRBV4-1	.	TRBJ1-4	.	TGCGCCAGCAGCCAAGGAGGTAACAATGAAAAACTGTTTTTT	CASSQGGNNEKLFF
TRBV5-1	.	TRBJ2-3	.	TGCGCCAACGACGACCGGGAGCGGCGCACAGATACGCAGTATTTT	CANDDRERRTDTQYF
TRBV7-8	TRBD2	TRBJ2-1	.	TGTGCCAGCAGCTTAGGAGGCAGCGGGAGCTCCTACAATGAGCAGTTCTTC	CASSLGGSGSSYNEQFF
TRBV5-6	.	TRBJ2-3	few	TGTGCCAGCAGCTTGGATCTTGCAGGGTCAGATACGCAGTATTTT	CASSLDLAGSDTQYF
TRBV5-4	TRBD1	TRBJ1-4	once	TGTGCCAGCAGCCGAGCTGGGACAGGGGATGAAAAACTGTTTTTT	CASSRAGTGDEKLFF
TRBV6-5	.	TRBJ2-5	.	TGTGCCAGCAGTCCCATGCCGACTCCACGACAGTACTTC	CASSPMPTPRQYF
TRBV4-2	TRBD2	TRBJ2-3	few	TGTGCCAGCAGCTTGGTAGTGGGAGGGTCAGATACGCAGTATTTT	CASSLVVGGSDTQYF
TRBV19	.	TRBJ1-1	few	TGTGCCAGTAGTATTATCGACGGAACCTCGAACACTGAAGCTTTCTTT	CASSIIDGTSNTEAFF
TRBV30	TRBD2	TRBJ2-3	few	TGTGCCTGCTCGGGACTAGCGGGTGAGACGCAGTATTTT	CACSGLAGETQYF
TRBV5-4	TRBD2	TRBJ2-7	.	TGTGCCAGCAGTTCCACTAGCGGGGCTACCTACGAGCAGTACTTC	CASSSTSGATYEQYF
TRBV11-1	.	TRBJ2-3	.	TGTGCCAGCAGCTTCCTTGGAGCCTACACAGATACGCAGTATTTT	CASSFLGAYTDTQYF
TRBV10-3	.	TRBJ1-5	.	TGTGCCATCAGTGACGGGGGCAATCAGCCCCAGCATTTT	CAISDGGNQPQHF
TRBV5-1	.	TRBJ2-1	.	TGCGCCAGCAGCTTGGTTGGGGAAACGGGGAATGAGCAGTTCTTC	CASSLVGETGNEQFF
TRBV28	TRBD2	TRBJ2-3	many	TGTGCCAGCAGTTCGCTAGCGGCGGGAGGGGCAGATACGCAGTATTTT	CASSSLAAGGADTQYF
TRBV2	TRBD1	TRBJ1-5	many	TGTGCCAGCAGAGACAGGGGGATCGATCAGCCCCAGCATTTT	CASRDRGIDQPQHF
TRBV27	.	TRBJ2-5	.	TGTGCCAGCAGTTTGGCCGGGGGAGGTAGGGAGACCCAGTACTTC	CASSLAGGGRETQYF
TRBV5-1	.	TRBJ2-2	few	TGCGCCAGCAGCTTGGCCCCTGGGGGAAACACCGGGGAGCTGTTTTTT	CASSLAPGGNTGELFF
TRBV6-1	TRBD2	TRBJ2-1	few	TGTGCCAGCAGTTCCGGGACTAGCGGCTACAATGAGCAGTTCTTC	CASSSGTSGYNEQFF
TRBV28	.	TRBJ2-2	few	TGTGCCAGCAGTCCCTTTGGGGGGTTCGGCACCGGGGAGCTGTTTTTT	CASSPFGGFGTGELFF
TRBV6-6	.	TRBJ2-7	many	TGTGCCAGCAGTTACTGGGAGCGTGGCTACGAGCAGTACTTC	CASSYWERGYEQYF
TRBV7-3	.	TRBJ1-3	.	TGTGCCAGCAGCTTAAAGCCTGGAAACACCATATATTTT	CASSLKPGNTIYF
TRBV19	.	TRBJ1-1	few	TGTGCCAGTAGTATAAAAGCCGAGGATACTGAAGCTTTCTTT	CASSIKAEDTEAFF
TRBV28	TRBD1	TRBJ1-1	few	TGTGCCAGCAGTAAACCCGGGACAGGGATGGTTGGAGCTTTCTTT	CASSKPGTGMVGAFF
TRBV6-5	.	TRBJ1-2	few	TGTGCCAGCAGTGAAGAAGATTATGGCTACACCTTC	CASSEEDYGYTF
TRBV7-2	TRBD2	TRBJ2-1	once	TGTGCCAGCAGACTAGCGGAAAACTCCTACAATGAGCAGTTCTTC	CASRLAENSYNEQFF
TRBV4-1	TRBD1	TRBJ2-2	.	TGCGCCAGCAGCCAAGATGGACAGGCGAACACCGGGGAGCTGTTTTTT	CASSQDGQANTGELFF